This TCR beta chain was identified in a study of T cells in Graves' hyperthyroidism and ophthalmopathy. Template material for amplifying TCR beta CDR3 regions consisted of RNA transcripts. During a first-round RT-PCR of the TCR CDR3, the HTBI primer set was used. MiXCR, applied by TCRdb to the multiplex PCR reads, yields one record per CDR3 protein. The data show under 400,000 distinct CDR3 sequences, about 15% seen once. The CDR3 extends over 16 amino acids. V gave up 0 bases and J gave up 2 bases, with 14 bases separating them. Germline-derived CDR1 and CDR2 are MNHEY and SMNVEV (reference sequence). Diagnoses rested on clinical symptoms, serum thyroxine and TRAb, thyroid ultrasound and orbital computed tomography.

This sequence was found in a woman aged 60-70 years with Graves' hyperthyroidism. The chain links TRBV27 to TRBJ2-7; unclear D gene. Sequenced sample: blood. The CDR3 is CASSLSSPPFPYEQYF. CDR3 nucleotides: TGTGCCAGCAGTTTATCTAGCCCGCCCTTTCCCTACGAGCAGTACTTC.